Below, 31 T cell receptor beta chains from the same sample are listed, as sequenced in a study of T-cell reconstitution after alpha-beta-depleted transplantation in children. Molecular barcoding with unique molecular identifiers was used for the TCRbeta library. TCRdb itself ran the PCR reads through MiXCR, one entry per CDR3 protein. The sample records about 540,000 distinct CDR3 sequences, over 25% being singletons. This material consisted of PBMCs, taken before TCRalphabeta/CD19-depleted stem cell transplant. These receptors were collected from a boy under two years old with Wiskott-Aldrich syndrome, due to receive a stem cell transplant.

This chain links TRBV5-1 with TRBJ1-1, with 7 bases lining up with TRBD1. The CDR3 loop spans 15 amino acids. Germline V gives CDR1 SGHRS, CDR2 YFSETQ. J gave up 1 base and V 4 bases, and 7 bases lay outside the gene matches. CDR3 DNA sequence: TGCGCCAGCAGCCAGGAGTACAGGGGGAACACTGAAGCTTTCTTT. It specifies CASSQEYRGNTEAFF.

The V and J genes are TRBV27 and TRBJ1-1; possible D gene TRBD1, 6 bases. V lost 5 bases, J lost 7 bases, and 8 bases lay in between. The CDR3 has 11 amino acids. Germline CDR1 MNHEY, CDR2 SMNVEV (reference sequence). This chain's CDR3 is CASSGGREAFF. CDR3 nucleotide sequence: TGTGCCAGCAGTGGGGGGCGTGAAGCTTTCTTT.

The CDR3 DNA is TGTGCCAGCAGTTTATGGGTGACTAGCGTAGAGACCCAGTACTTC. Its translation: CASSLWVTSVETQYF. The chain couples TRBV28 to TRBJ2-5, with 8 bases fitting TRBD2. The ends lost 0 bases at V and 4 bases at J; junction bases unmatched: 4. Per germline, CDR1 MDHEN and CDR2 SYDVKM. The CDR3 runs 15 residues.

The V gene is TRBV20-1, the J gene TRBJ2-3, with TRBD2 identical over 8 bases. This CDR3 comprises 14 residues. Trimming cost V 6 bases and J 3 bases; bases outside gene matches: 8. In germline, CDR1 is DFQATT, CDR2 SNEGSKA (reference sequence). The CDR3 reads CSAVLAAGTDTQYF. The CDR3 coding sequence is TGCAGTGCGGTACTAGCGGCAGGTACAGATACGCAGTATTTT.

The chain combines TRBV6-1 with TRBJ2-3; 13 bases are shared with TRBD2. The CDR3 is 17 amino acids. Trimming took 4 bases from V and 2 from J; bases not matched to a gene: 6. Per the germline V gene, CDR1 is MNHNS and CDR2 is SASEGT. The CDR3 spells CASSARTSGSFTDTQYF. CDR3 DNA: TGTGCCAGCAGTGCTAGGACTAGCGGGAGTTTCACAGATACGCAGTATTTT.

The J gene is TRBJ2-7, the V gene TRBV21-1. TRBV21-1 is shown as a pseudogene. The CDR3 totals 11 residues. CDR3 coding DNA: TGTGCCGGCCGAGGCACCTACGAGCAGTACTTC. The encoded protein is CAGRGTYEQYF.

The chain uses TRBV4-1 and TRBJ1-1; no clear D. CDR3 length equals 17 residues. V gave up 2 bases and J gave up 0 bases, with 16 bases separating them. The germline gives CDR1 MGHRA, CDR2 YSYEKL. The CDR3 loop is CASSQPPDGRLNTEAFF. CDR3 sequence (DNA): TGCGCCAGCAGCCAACCGCCGGACGGACGGTTGAACACTGAAGCTTTCTTT.

This clonotype was picked up a small number of times. This rearrangement joins TRBV12-3 or TRBV12-4 to TRBJ2-2; 15 bases line up with TRBD2. The CDR3 is 16 amino acids. V shed 5 bases, J shed 4 bases, and the junction held 2 bases outside the gene matches. CDR3 coding DNA: TGTGCCAGCAGTGCGGGACTAGCGGGGGGCACCGGGGAGCTGTTTTTT. Residues: CASSAGLAGGTGELFF.

The chain has TRBV5-1 and TRBJ2-5; D might be TRBD1 (5 bases). The CDR3 contains 14 residues. Germline V gives CDR1 SGHRS, CDR2 YFSETQ. Trimming pared 4 bases from V and 4 bases from J, leaving 14 bases between. CDR3 region: CASSRGSEGETQYF. The CDR3 DNA is TGCGCCAGCAGCAGGGGCTCAGAAGGAGAGACCCAGTACTTC.

The V and J genes are TRBV10-2 and TRBJ1-5, with no clear D. CDR3 length: 10 residues. V dropped 8 bases and J dropped 9 bases, with 8 bases sitting between them. Germline loops: CDR1 WSHSY, CDR2 SAAADI. The CDR3 nucleotides read TGCGCCAGCGGGCTTCGGCCCCAGCATTTT. Encoded protein: CASGLRPQHF.

This clonotype was picked up a small number of times. This chain connects TRBV19 to TRBJ2-7, with TRBD1 matching over 10 bases. Unmatched junction bases numbered 4, after V lost 8 bases and J lost 6 bases. Germline CDR1 LNHDA, CDR2 SQIVND (reference sequence). The CDR3 spans 12 residues. The CDR3 nucleotides are TGTGCCAGTTTGCGGACAGGGGGCGAGCAGTACTTC. Residues: CASLRTGGEQYF. Variable domain in full (rest from reference TRBV19 and TRBJ2-7): DGGITQSPKYLFRKEGQNVTLSCEQNLNHDAMYWYRQDPGQGLRLIYYSQIVNDFQKGDIAEGYSVSREKKESFPLTVTSAQKNPTAFYLCASLRTGGEQYFGPGTRLTVT.

This clonotype was picked up a small number of times. This chain connects TRBV28 to TRBJ2-5; maybe TRBD1 (5 bases). V lost 3 bases to trimming and J lost 5 bases, with 13 bases between them. The CDR3 spans 14 residues. Germline values: CDR1 MDHEN, CDR2 SYDVKM. The CDR3 region has the DNA TGTGCCAGCAGTTTGAACAGGTTGGCGGAGACCCAGTACTTC. Protein sequence: CASSLNRLAETQYF.

The J gene is TRBJ2-1, the V gene TRBV20-1; D may match TRBD1 or TRBD2 (5 bases each). The CDR3 totals 14 residues. Trimming removed 3 bases from V and 9 bases from J, with 18 bases in between. Per the germline V gene, CDR1 is DFQATT and CDR2 is SNEGSKA (reference sequence). The CDR3 protein is CSASRDGSLTEQFF. DNA of the CDR3: TGCAGTGCTAGCCGGGACGGGTCTCTTACTGAGCAGTTCTTC.

The chain combines TRBV4-1 with TRBJ2-1; D might be TRBD1 (5 bases). Germline V gives CDR1 MGHRA, CDR2 YSYEKL. V was cut by 1 base and J by 2 bases, with 12 bases left in between. The CDR3 is 16 residues long. The CDR3 bases are TGCGCCAGCAGCCAAGCCGTCAGGGAAACCTACAATGAGCAGTTCTTC. It is translated as CASSQAVRETYNEQFF.

The chain carries TRBV19 and TRBJ1-5, with D unclear. Germline assignment: CDR1 LNHDA and CDR2 SQIVND (reference sequence). Trimming pared 3 bases from V and 0 bases from J, leaving 12 bases between. The CDR3 covers 16 residues. CDR3 loop: CASSMPSRISNQPQHF. CDR3 DNA: TGTGCCAGTAGTATGCCGAGCAGAATTAGCAATCAGCCCCAGCATTTT. The complete variable domain, with remaining parts taken from reference TRBV19 and TRBJ1-5, reads DGGITQSPKYLFRKEGQNVTLSCEQNLNHDAMYWYRQDPGQGLRLIYYSQIVNDFQKGDIAEGYSVSREKKESFPLTVTSAQKNPTAFYLCASSMPSRISNQPQHFGDGTRLSIL.

In this sample, this clonotype turned up a few times. The chain uses TRBV7-6 and TRBJ2-3, with a tentative D call TRBD2 (6 bases). The CDR3 covers 14 residues. Germline loops: CDR1 SGHVS, CDR2 FNYEAQ. Deletions cut 5 bases from V and 2 bases from J, with 11 bases between. The CDR3 protein is CASSRDFYTDTQYF. The CDR3 DNA sequence: TGTGCCAGCAGCCGGGACTTCTACACAGATACGCAGTATTTT.

This clonotype was observed a few times. The chain employs TRBV27 and TRBJ1-5, with 9 bases lining up with TRBD1. J lost 7 bases, V lost 6 bases, and 10 bases had no gene match. The CDR3 is 15 residues long. The V gene's germline CDR1 is MNHEY and CDR2 SMNVEV (reference sequence). The CDR3 sequence: CASRGTGTNFQPQHF. CDR3 sequence (DNA): TGTGCCAGCAGGGGGACAGGGACAAATTTCCAGCCCCAGCATTTT.

V is TRBV20-1 and J is TRBJ2-2; 10 bases line up with TRBD2. V dropped 3 bases and J dropped 6; count of bases not matched to a gene: 7. CDR1 and CDR2 (germline): DFQATT, SNEGSKA (reference sequence). The CDR3 is 15 amino acids. The DNA of the CDR3 is TGCAGTGCTAGTTACGCTAGCGGGAGCGCCGGGGAGCTGTTTTTT. Translated, it gives CSASYASGSAGELFF.

The sample holds many counts of this clonotype. This chain links TRBV7-6 with TRBJ2-1; D gene uncertain. V lost 1 base and J 4 bases, leaving 5 bases between the germline ends. In germline, CDR1 is SGHVS, CDR2 FNYEAQ. CDR3 length equals 13 residues. CDR3 loop: CASSLDEYNEQFF. CDR3 bases: TGTGCCAGCAGCTTAGACGAATACAATGAGCAGTTCTTC. Full variable domain (rest looked up from reference TRBV7-6 and TRBJ2-1): GAGVSQSPRYKVTKRGQDVALRCDPISGHVSLYWYRQALGQGPEFLTYFNYEAQQDKSGLPNDRFSAERPEGSISTLTIQRTEQRDSAMYRCASSLDEYNEQFFGPGTRLTVL.

The CDR3 sequence: CASSPRGGRINTEAFF. In DNA, the CDR3 is TGTGCCAGCAGCCCCAGGGGGGGGCGGATTAACACTGAAGCTTTCTTT. V gene TRBV7-8 combines with J gene TRBJ1-1, with 7 nucleotides matching TRBD1. The germline V gene has CDR1 SGHVS and CDR2 FQNEAQ. With 5 bases clipped from V and 2 bases from J, the junction kept 11 bases outside the gene matches. CDR3 length: 16 amino acids.

The chain recombines TRBV7-2 with TRBJ2-1; D gene uncertain. The germline gives CDR1 SGHTA, CDR2 FQGNSA. The CDR3 consists of 14 residues. V lost 0 bases and J 5 bases, leaving 8 bases between the germline ends. The CDR3 region has the DNA TGTGCCAGCAGCTTAGCGCGTTTGGACAATGAGCAGTTCTTC. Its translation is CASSLARLDNEQFF.

This clonotype was seen more than once but under ten times. DNA of the CDR3: TGTGCCAGCAGCTCCCCAGGGGGCCGTAACTATGGCTACACCTTC. This encodes CASSSPGGRNYGYTF. The chain uses TRBV7-9 and TRBJ1-2; 8 bases match TRBD1. J lost 1 base, V lost 4 bases, and 5 bases had no gene match. This CDR3 is 15 amino acids long. CDR1 is SEHNR and CDR2 is FQNEAQ in the germline V gene (reference sequence).

This clonotype has just a few counts. The V gene is TRBV20-1, the J gene TRBJ1-2; D unclear. CDR3 length: 13 amino acids. Trimming stripped 2 bases from V and 3 bases from J, with 10 bases between. Germline CDR1 reads DFQATT; CDR2 reads SNEGSKA (reference sequence). The CDR3 nucleotides read TGCAGTGCTAGAATCCTCGGGGACTATGGCTACACCTTC. It translates to CSARILGDYGYTF.

This clonotype was observed a few times. The rearrangement uses TRBV4-1 and TRBJ1-1; D uncertain. The germline V gene has CDR1 MGHRA and CDR2 YSYEKL. The V gene lost 3 bases and the J gene lost 2 bases, with 16 bases spanning the gap. The CDR3 contains 16 residues. This CDR3 reads CASSQLSGKGNTEAFF. In nucleotides, the CDR3 is TGCGCCAGCAGCCAGTTATCGGGTAAGGGAAACACTGAAGCTTTCTTT.

This clonotype has a handful of counts. The rearrangement joins TRBV12-3 or TRBV12-4 to TRBJ2-2; 10 positions match TRBD2. The CDR3 consists of 17 residues. The V and J ends lost 3 bases and 6 bases, in that order; junction bases with no gene match: 10. In DNA, the CDR3 is TGTGCCAGCAGTTTGAAGCGGGAGGGCTCGAAGGCCGGGGAGCTGTTTTTT. It is translated as CASSLKREGSKAGELFF.

This sequence joins TRBV2 and TRBJ2-1; D unresolved. CDR1 SNHLY and CDR2 FYNNEI come from the germline V gene. The CDR3 totals 12 residues. V lost 6 bases to trimming and J lost 2 bases, with 5 bases between them. The CDR3 DNA sequence: TGTGCCAGCAGGGGCCCCTACAATGAGCAGTTCTTC. It yields the protein CASRGPYNEQFF.

This chain links TRBV20-1 with TRBJ1-4; D ambiguous. Trimming removed 0 bases from V and 5 bases from J, with 22 bases in between. Germline V gives CDR1 DFQATT, CDR2 SNEGSKA (reference sequence). This CDR3 is built from 18 residues. CDR3 nucleotide sequence: TGCAGTGCTAGAGATATCGAGAATCCGGACGGGCCGAATGAAAAACTGTTTTTT. This gives the protein CSARDIENPDGPNEKLFF.

This clonotype turned up a few times. The rearrangement links TRBV7-9 to TRBJ2-1, with D unclear. The CDR3 totals 14 residues. The germline V gene encodes CDR1 SEHNR and CDR2 FQNEAQ (reference sequence). V gave up 3 bases and J gave up 3 bases, with 9 bases separating them. The CDR3 coding sequence is TGTGCCAGCAGCTTCGGAACCTACTACAATGAGCAGTTCTTC. It translates to CASSFGTYYNEQFF.

The V and J genes are TRBV20-1 and TRBJ2-7; 7 bases are a match to TRBD2. V shed 2 bases and J 4 bases; nucleotides not matched to a gene: 5. The CDR3 length is 13 residues. Germline V gene lookup returns CDR1 DFQATT and CDR2 SNEGSKA (reference sequence). CDR3 nucleotides: TGCAGTGCTAGACCTTCTAGCGGTTACGAGCAGTACTTC. Translated: CSARPSSGYEQYF.

This clonotype has more than one count but fewer than ten. J is TRBJ2-3 and V is TRBV10-3; 11 bases are a match to TRBD2. The ends lost 4 bases at V and 0 bases at J; junction bases unmatched: 6. In germline, CDR1 is ENHRY, CDR2 SYGVKD. The CDR3 is 17 residues long. The CDR3 loop reads CAISANGLAGSTDTQYF. Here the CDR3 DNA reads TGTGCCATCAGTGCCAATGGACTAGCGGGTAGCACAGATACGCAGTATTTT.

This clonotype was recorded a few times. V gene TRBV7-9 combines with J gene TRBJ2-7; 7 positions match TRBD2. J lost 1 base, V lost 4 bases, and 7 bases had no gene match. The germline gives CDR1 SEHNR, CDR2 FQNEAQ (reference sequence). The CDR3 contains 15 residues. The CDR3 coding sequence is TGTGCCAGCAGCTCAGCCGGGAGGTCGTCCTACGAGCAGTACTTC. Protein: CASSSAGRSSYEQYF.